Listed below are T cell receptor beta chains from one sample, sequenced in a study of blood T cell repertoires in COVID-19. Some clones are missing from TCRdb's copy, which holds only in-frame ones; the method was immunoSEQ multiplex PCR. The sample comprises 55,000 to 75,000 clones, around 77% of which are singletons, and around 4.4% rests with the top ten. The sequenced sample was peripheral blood. These receptors were taken from a woman aged 70-85 years with COVID-19, enrolled during active disease. CDR3s include the opening cysteine and the closing phenylalanine or tryptophan. Fields, in order: J gene, clone size, D gene, V gene, CDR3 protein, CDR3 DNA. The D gene is left open where the match is weak. Expanded clones get a size class; other rows say once, few or many, or leave the size out.

>TRBJ2-2|NA|NA|TRBV28
CASSLWLVASGTGELFF
TGTGCCAGCAGTTTATGGCTGGTCGCCTCGGGCACCGGGGAGCTGTTTTTT
>TRBJ2-3|NA|TRBD2|TRBV27
CASSLGLAGGVDTQYF
TGTGCCAGCAGTCTAGGACTAGCGGGAGGGGTGGATACGCAGTATTTT
>TRBJ2-2|many|NA|TRBV7-7
CASSLGPSSYAGELFF
TGTGCTAGCAGCTTAGGTCCCTCTAGTTATGCCGGGGAGCTGTTTTTT
>TRBJ2-3|NA|TRBD2|TRBV19
CASSSGLAGSGADTQYF
TGTGCCAGTAGTTCGGGACTAGCGGGATCGGGGGCAGATACGCAGTATTTT
>TRBJ1-2|NA|NA|TRBV6-1
CASSEARGLYGYTF
TGTGCCAGCAGTGAAGCGCGAGGACTCTATGGCTACACCTTC
>TRBJ1-5|NA|NA|TRBV25-1
CASSEAQGVGQPQHF
TGTGCCAGCAGTGAGGCACAGGGTGTCGGTCAGCCCCAGCATTTT
>TRBJ2-6|NA|NA|TRBV3-1/TRBV3-2
CASTPGVRGANVLTF
TGTGCCAGCACTCCCGGGGTTAGGGGGGCCAACGTCCTGACTTTC
>TRBJ1-2|NA|NA|TRBV18
CASSPRGQDYGYTF
TGTGCCAGCTCACCAAGGGGTCAGGACTATGGCTACACCTTC
>TRBJ2-3|NA|NA|TRBV29-1
CSVAYRADTQYF
TGCAGCGTCGCTTACCGTGCGGATACGCAGTATTTT
>TRBJ2-7|NA|NA|TRBV29-1
CSVVRDTNSYEQYF
TGCAGCGTTGTACGAGACACAAACTCCTACGAGCAGTACTTC
>TRBJ2-3|NA|NA|TRBV2
CASSEAQITQYF
TGTGCCAGCAGTGAAGCGCAGATTACGCAGTATTTT
>TRBJ2-3|NA|NA|TRBV11-2
CASSRRLGSTDTQYF
TGTGCCAGCAGCCGGAGGCTTGGAAGCACAGATACGCAGTATTTT
>TRBJ2-3|NA|NA|TRBV24-1
CATAPGGIRLTDTQYF
TGTGCCACCGCGCCTGGGGGCATCCGTCTCACAGATACGCAGTATTTT
>TRBJ2-1|NA|TRBD2|TRBV5-1
CASSLGLAGYEQFF
TGCGCCAGCAGCTTAGGACTAGCAGGTTATGAGCAGTTCTTC
>TRBJ2-5|NA|TRBD2|TRBV19
CASRYLLAGGETQYF
TGTGCCAGTCGATACCTACTAGCGGGAGGAGAGACCCAGTACTTC